The 14 T cell receptor beta chains in this list originate from one sample, sequenced in a study of read filtering for tumor transcriptome and immune sequencing. From approximately 430 ng of RNA, a library with molecular barcoded alpha/delta and beta/gamma adaptors was made. Each CDR3 protein is one row after TCRdb ran MiXCR on the reads. The sample lists 42,000 or so distinct CDR3 sequences; 13% were seen once. The material sequenced was a population of CD138-negative cells sorted from bone marrow. The origin of the receptors is a donor at least 40 years old with multiple myeloma.

This clonotype was detected a few times. The J gene is TRBJ1-5, the V gene TRBV11-2; D gene ambiguous. V was pared by 4 bases and J by 3 bases, with 7 bases between. Per the germline V gene, CDR1 is SGHAT and CDR2 is FQNNGV. This CDR3 spans 13 amino acids. The CDR3 nucleotides read TGTGCCAGCAGCTCGGCCCCCAATCAGCCCCAGCATTTT. Encoded protein: CASSSAPNQPQHF.

This clonotype was detected ten times or more. This rearrangement joins TRBV11-2 to TRBJ2-1, with D unclear. Trimming took 0 bases from V and 4 from J, leaving 7 bases between them. Per the germline V gene, CDR1 is SGHAT and CDR2 is FQNNGV. The CDR3 sequence is 14 residues long. This CDR3 is CASSLDLGYNEQFF. The CDR3 DNA reads as TGTGCCAGCAGCTTAGATCTGGGATACAATGAGCAGTTCTTC.

To note about this clonotype: This could be a read error, since a much larger clone is one nucleotide away. The V and J genes are TRBV29-1 and TRBJ2-5; maybe TRBD2 (7 bases). The CDR3 totals 14 residues. Germline V gives CDR1 SQVTM, CDR2 ANQGSEA. CDR3 sequence (DNA): TGCAGCGCCGACGGGGCGGGGGCTCAGGAGACCCAGCACTTC. This translates into CSADGAGAQETQHF.

This clonotype was detected ten times or more. The chain links TRBV20-1 to TRBJ2-7; D is perhaps TRBD1 (5 bases). V gave up 0 bases and J gave up 2 bases, with 17 bases separating them. Looked up from germline, CDR1 is DFQATT and CDR2 is SNEGSKA (reference sequence). The CDR3 is made up of 16 amino acids. CDR3 DNA sequence: TGCAGTGCTAGAGATTGGCAGGGAATTTTCCCCTACGAGCAGTACTTC. It translates to CSARDWQGIFPYEQYF.

This clonotype was seen more than once but under ten times. The chain joins TRBV6-5 to TRBJ2-4; D might be TRBD1 (6 bases). Trimming stripped 6 bases from V and 6 bases from J, with 15 bases between. CDR3 length: 14 amino acids. The germline V gene has CDR1 MNHEY and CDR2 SVGAGI. The CDR3 loop is CASSLTGISNIQYF. The CDR3 bases are TGTGCCAGCAGCCTGACAGGAATATCAAACATTCAGTACTTC.

In its sample, this clonotype was seen many times. The chain carries TRBV6-2 or TRBV6-3 and TRBJ1-5; no clear D gene. CDR3 length equals 15 residues. Germline V gene lookup returns CDR1 MNHEY and CDR2 SVGEGT. Trimming cost V 4 bases and J 5 bases, with 15 bases left between them. CDR3: CASSFLAGLYQPQHF. CDR3 DNA sequence: TGTGCCAGCAGTTTTCTGGCAGGCCTATATCAGCCCCAGCATTTT.

The V call is TRBV7-9, the J call TRBJ2-1, with 12 bases aligning to TRBD2. CDR3 length: 15 residues. V lost 1 base, J lost 8 bases, and 3 bases stayed unmatched. Germline V gene sequence: CDR1 SEHNR, CDR2 FQNEAQ (reference sequence). CDR3 bases: TGTGCCAGCAGCTTAGGACTAGCGGGAGCTCATGAGCAGTTCTTC. Translating it yields CASSLGLAGAHEQFF.

At least ten counts were recorded for this clonotype. The rearrangement uses TRBV27 and TRBJ2-6; TRBD2 is a possible D gene (6 bases). V gave up 11 bases and J gave up 1 base, with 12 bases separating them. The CDR3 spans 14 residues. The germline V gene has CDR1 MNHEY and CDR2 SMNVEV (reference sequence). CDR3 sequence: CASTRGSGANVLTF. CDR3 sequence (DNA): TGTGCCTCTACGCGGGGTTCTGGGGCCAACGTCCTGACTTTC.

The gene calls are TRBV3-1 and TRBJ1-1; D remains ambiguous. This CDR3 has 14 residues. The germline CDR1 and CDR2 sequences are LGHDT and YNNKEL (reference sequence). V lost 1 base, J lost 4 bases, and 10 bases lay in between. The CDR3 nucleotides read TGTGCCAGCAGCCAAGGGCCCGAGGGCACTGAAGCTTTCTTT. This encodes CASSQGPEGTEAFF.

To note about this clonotype: One junction end does not reproduce the germline sequence, and a read error may be involved. The CDR3 sequence: CASSALKNTEAFF. The CDR3, as DNA: TGTGCCAGCAGTGCGTTAAAGAACACTGAAGCTTTCTTT. The genes are TRBV24-1 and TRBJ1-1; D not certain. In germline, CDR1 is KGHDR, CDR2 SFDVKD. The CDR3 is 13 amino acids.

This clonotype was observed many times. The chain combines TRBV7-9 with TRBJ1-1, with D possibly TRBD1 on 5 matching bases. V was cut by 5 bases and J by 0 bases, with 10 bases left in between. Germline V gene lookup returns CDR1 SEHNR and CDR2 FQNEAQ (reference sequence). The CDR3 sequence is 14 residues long. For the CDR3, the DNA is TGTGCCAGCAGCCTACAGGACATGAACACTGAAGCTTTCTTT. Translated: CASSLQDMNTEAFF.

Judged by abundance, this clonotype is medium-sized. V gene TRBV5-5 combines with J gene TRBJ2-1; 7 nucleotides agree with TRBD2. CDR3 length: 18 residues. Germline CDR1 reads SGHKS; CDR2 reads YYEKEE (reference sequence). Trimming took 3 bases from V and 0 from J; bases not matched to a gene: 12. The CDR3 protein is CASSWMFSGEHSYNEQFF. CDR3 bases: TGTGCCAGCAGCTGGATGTTCAGCGGGGAACACTCCTACAATGAGCAGTTCTTC.

There are many counts of this clonotype. The chain is built from TRBV20-1 and TRBJ2-1; D is possibly TRBD1 (5 bases). CDR3 length equals 15 residues. Per the germline V gene, CDR1 is DFQATT and CDR2 is SNEGSKA (reference sequence). V was cut by 3 bases and J by 5 bases, with 17 bases left in between. The CDR3 reads CSASPRASHNNEQFF. The CDR3 bases are TGCAGTGCTAGCCCCAGGGCTAGTCACAACAATGAGCAGTTCTTC.

This clonotype was seen repeatedly, ten times or more. The chain uses TRBV27 and TRBJ2-3; TRBD2 is a possible D gene (5 bases). Trimming pared 1 base from V and 2 bases from J, leaving 16 bases between. Germline CDR1 MNHEY, CDR2 SMNVEV (reference sequence). This CDR3 contains 17 residues. The CDR3: CASSLFSRLDSTDTQYF. CDR3 coding DNA: TGTGCCAGCAGTTTATTTAGTAGGCTGGACTCCACAGATACGCAGTATTTT.